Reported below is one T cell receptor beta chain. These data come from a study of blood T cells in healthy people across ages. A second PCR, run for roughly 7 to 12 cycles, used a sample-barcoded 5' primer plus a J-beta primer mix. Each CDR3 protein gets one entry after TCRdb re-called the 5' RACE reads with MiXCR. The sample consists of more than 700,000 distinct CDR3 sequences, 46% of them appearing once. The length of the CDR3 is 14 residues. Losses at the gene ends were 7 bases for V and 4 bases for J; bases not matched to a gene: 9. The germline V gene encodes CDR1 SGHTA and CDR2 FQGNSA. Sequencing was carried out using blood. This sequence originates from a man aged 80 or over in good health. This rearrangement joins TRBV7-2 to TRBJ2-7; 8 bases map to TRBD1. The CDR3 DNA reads TGTGCCAGCACCGACAGGGGAGTAGTTTACGAGCAGTACTTC. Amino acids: CASTDRGVVYEQYF.